The 32 T cell receptor beta chains given below trace back to one sample, sequenced in a study of brain T cells in children with intractable seizures. This table comes from immunoSEQ multiplex PCR, and its TCRdb copy is limited to in-frame clones, with some not included. Altogether about 340,000 clones are present, more than 85% being singletons, with the ten largest covering 4.5% to 7%. Time point given: blood from clinic visit 5 months post-surgery; TSC patient then seizure free. This material consisted of peripheral blood, taken more than 4 months after surgery. These receptors all come from a boy under two years old with tuberous sclerosis and intractable seizures.

The chain couples TRBV6-5 to TRBJ2-7, with 7 bases that match TRBD1. The CDR3 is 15 residues long. Germline V gene data show CDR1 as MNHEY and CDR2 as SVGAGI. J lost 10 bases, V lost 0 bases, and 12 bases had no gene match. CDR3 region: CASSYSDRSPGYQYF. CDR3 coding DNA: TGTGCCAGCAGTTACTCGGACAGGTCCCCGGGCTACCAGTACTTC.

The V call is TRBV14, the J call TRBJ2-7; TRBD2 might be the D (6 bases). The CDR3 runs 17 residues. The V end was cut by 1 base, the J end by 0 bases, with 16 bases between. CDR1 is SGHDN, CDR2 FVKESK, per germline. The CDR3 is CASSQVRSGPSSYEQYF. The CDR3, as DNA: TGTGCCAGCAGCCAAGTACGTAGCGGCCCGAGCTCCTACGAGCAGTACTTC.

This rearrangement joins TRBV6-1 to TRBJ2-2; TRBD1 agrees at 10 bases. In germline, CDR1 is MNHNS, CDR2 SASEGT. The CDR3 is 14 amino acids. J gave up 9 bases and V 5 bases, and 6 bases lay outside the gene matches. The DNA of the CDR3 is TGTGCCAGCAGTACAGGGGACAGGGGTCGGGAGCTGTTTTTT. Protein: CASSTGDRGRELFF.

V usage is TRBV4-1 and J usage is TRBJ1-6; D may be TRBD1 (6 bases). This CDR3 comprises 14 residues. Trimming shortened V by 6 bases and J by 2 bases, and 8 bases separated the two germline ends. Germline CDR1 reads MGHRA; CDR2 reads YSYEKL. DNA of the CDR3: TGCGCCAGCAGAGGGGGGGCCTATAATTCACCCCTCCACTTT. Its protein is CASRGGAYNSPLHF.

This rearrangement joins TRBV3-1 (or the pseudogene TRBV3-2) to TRBJ2-5; 11 bases are shared with TRBD2. Losses at the gene ends were 3 bases for V and 4 bases for J; bases not matched to a gene: 7. CDR3 size: 16 residues. Germline loops: CDR1 LGHDT, CDR2 YNNKEL (reference sequence). CDR3 nucleotides: TGTGCCAGCAGCCAGTTCCTAGCGGGGGGTCCAGAGACCCAGTACTTC. It yields the protein CASSQFLAGGPETQYF.

This chain uses TRBV4-1 with TRBJ2-3; 11 bases agree with TRBD1. Looked up from germline, CDR1 is MGHRA and CDR2 is YSYEKL. V lost 7 bases, J lost 5 bases, and 11 bases stayed unmatched. This CDR3 has 16 residues. The chain's CDR3 is CASNLGRDRGGDTQYF. Written as DNA, the CDR3 is TGCGCCAGCAACCTAGGCCGGGACAGGGGGGGAGATACGCAGTATTTT.

The V and J genes are TRBV4-2 and TRBJ1-1; the match to TRBD1 covers 7 bases. V trimming: 2 bases; J trimming: 1 base; junction bases outside the gene matches: 1. The CDR3 is made up of 14 amino acids. Germline V gives CDR1 LGHNA, CDR2 YNFKEQ. The CDR3, as DNA: TGTGCCAGCAGCCAAAGACAGGGGAACACTGAAGCTTTCTTT. Translated: CASSQRQGNTEAFF.

V is TRBV5-8 and J is TRBJ1-4; TRBD1 might be the D (5 bases). CDR1 is SGHTS, CDR2 YDEGEE, per germline. Trimming left V 6 bases short and J 2 bases short, with 11 bases between. The CDR3 totals 14 residues. CDR3 coding DNA: TGTGCCAGCACCCAGGGACCGACTAATGAAAAACTGTTTTTT. This translates into CASTQGPTNEKLFF.

The chain recombines TRBV6-1 with TRBJ1-1; no reliable D call. The CDR3 runs to 12 residues. Germline loops: CDR1 MNHNS, CDR2 SASEGT. The ends were cut back, 0 bases at V and 7 bases at J, with 6 bases in the middle. Here the CDR3 reads CASSEASIEAFF. DNA of the CDR3: TGTGCCAGCAGTGAAGCCTCCATTGAAGCTTTCTTT.

The CDR3 region is CASSLSAGGPYEQYF. In DNA form, the CDR3 reads TGCGCCAGCAGCTTATCGGCAGGGGGACCCTACGAGCAGTACTTC. This sequence joins TRBV5-1 and TRBJ2-7; 7 positions agree with TRBD1. Trimming removed 2 bases from V and 2 bases from J; junction bases left unmatched: 7. CDR1 SGHRS and CDR2 YFSETQ come from the germline V gene. The CDR3 has 15 amino acids. Complete variable domain (other parts from reference TRBV5-1 and TRBJ2-7): KAGVTQTPRYLIKTRGQQVTLSCSPISGHRSVSWYQQTPGQGLQFLFEYFSETQRNKGNFPGRFSGRQFSNSRSEMNVSTLELGDSALYLCASSLSAGGPYEQYFGPGTRLTVT.

The CDR3 DNA sequence: TGTGCCTGGGACGACGGGACAACCCACGAGCAGTACTTC. Amino acids: CAWDDGTTHEQYF. The chain joins TRBV30 to TRBJ2-7, with a tentative D call TRBD1 (6 bases). This CDR3 is 13 amino acids long. CDR1 and CDR2 (germline): GTSNPN, SVGIG (reference sequence). The V gene lost 5 bases and the J gene lost 5 bases, with 16 bases spanning the gap. Together with reference TRBV30 and TRBJ2-7, the CDR3 gives the full variable domain: SQTIHQWPATLVQPVGSPLSLECTVEGTSNPNLYWYRQAAGRGLQLLFYSVGIGQISSEVPQNLSASRPQDRQFILSSKKLLLSDSGFYLCAWDDGTTHEQYFGPGTRLTVT.

The chain combines TRBV30 with TRBJ1-1; tentative D call: TRBD1 (6 bases). This CDR3 is 13 amino acids long. The V and J ends lost 4 bases and 8 bases respectively, with 17 bases between them. CDR1 GTSNPN and CDR2 SVGIG come from the germline V gene (reference sequence). The CDR3 DNA reads as TGTGCCTGGATTAAAACAGGGTCCTTCGAAGCTTTCTTT. Protein: CAWIKTGSFEAFF.

The rearrangement uses TRBV2 and TRBJ2-7; 8 nucleotides line up with TRBD1. This CDR3 is 13 amino acids long. Germline lookup yields CDR1 SNHLY and CDR2 FYNNEI. V lost 9 bases, J lost 5 bases, and 9 bases stayed unmatched. CDR3 in amino acids: CASQRQGANEQYF. The CDR3 bases are TGTGCCAGTCAGCGCCAGGGGGCCAACGAGCAGTACTTC.

The rearrangement uses TRBV5-3 and TRBJ1-1; no clear D. TRBV5-3 belongs to the ORF category, with a function that is uncertain. Trimming shortened V by 4 bases and J by 0 bases, and 13 bases separated the two germline ends. The length of the CDR3 is 15 residues. The CDR3 here is CARSGRVRMNTEAFF. DNA of the CDR3: TGTGCCAGAAGCGGGCGGGTCAGGATGAACACTGAAGCTTTCTTT.

This clone occurred once. The V gene is TRBV5-1, the J gene TRBJ2-7; D remains unclear. The CDR3 runs 14 residues. V shed 2 bases and J shed 0 bases, with 9 bases lying between them. Germline V gene sequence: CDR1 SGHRS, CDR2 YFSETQ. The CDR3 region is CASSFQQSSYEQYF. In nucleotides, the CDR3 is TGCGCCAGCAGCTTCCAGCAGAGCTCCTACGAGCAGTACTTC.

The chain uses TRBV5-6 and TRBJ2-1; no reliable D call. The CDR3 covers 15 residues. The germline V gene encodes CDR1 SGHDT and CDR2 YYEEEE. V was trimmed by 4 bases and J by 4 bases, leaving 15 bases between them. The chain's CDR3 is CASSPGTLNYNEQFF. In DNA form, the CDR3 reads TGTGCCAGCAGCCCCGGAACCCTGAATTACAATGAGCAGTTCTTC.

The genes are TRBV19 and TRBJ1-1, with TRBD1 matching 9 bases. With 7 bases clipped from V and 5 bases from J, the junction kept 8 bases outside the gene matches. Germline V lookup: CDR1 LNHDA, CDR2 SQIVND (reference sequence). The CDR3 length is 14 residues. DNA of the CDR3: TGTGCCAGTACCTACGGACAGGGGTGGACTGAAGCTTTCTTT. Translating gives CASTYGQGWTEAFF.

This clone was seen only once. The V gene is TRBV7-9, the J gene TRBJ1-1; no clear D gene. CDR3 length equals 15 residues. Germline assignment: CDR1 SEHNR and CDR2 FQNEAQ (reference sequence). V was pared by 1 base and J by 2 bases, with 11 bases between. CDR3 DNA: TGTGCCAGCAGCTTAGGTCGGTCGGGAAACACTGAAGCTTTCTTT. It yields the protein CASSLGRSGNTEAFF.

J is TRBJ2-5 and V is TRBV6-1; 12 bases align to TRBD2. Germline V gene lookup returns CDR1 MNHNS and CDR2 SASEGT. The CDR3 totals 16 residues. The V gene end was trimmed by 2 bases and the J gene end by 4 bases; junction bases not matched to a gene: 5. CDR3 protein: CASSERLAGEGETQYF. The DNA for the CDR3 is TGTGCCAGCAGTGAAAGACTAGCGGGAGAGGGAGAGACCCAGTACTTC.

The chain combines TRBV9 with TRBJ2-1, with TRBD2 identical over 11 bases. V was pared by 1 base and J by 4 bases, with 1 base of the junction left unmatched. Germline CDR1 is SGDLS and CDR2 is YYNGEE. The CDR3 extends over 15 amino acids. CDR3 residues: CASSVIAGGYNEQFF. CDR3 nucleotides: TGTGCCAGCAGCGTAATAGCGGGGGGGTACAATGAGCAGTTCTTC. Combining the CDR3 with reference TRBV9 and TRBJ2-1 gives the whole variable domain DSGVTQTPKHLITATGQRVTLRCSPRSGDLSVYWYQQSLDQGLQFLIQYYNGEERAKGNILERFSAQQFPDLHSELNLSSLELGDSALYFCASSVIAGGYNEQFFGPGTRLTVL.

The chain carries TRBV6-1 and TRBJ1-3; weak D call: TRBD1 (5 bases). The CDR3 length is 17 residues. Germline V gene data show CDR1 as MNHNS and CDR2 as SASEGT. Trimming removed 2 bases at V and 2 bases at J, with 16 bases between. The CDR3 loop reads CASSENPQGRTGNTIYF. CDR3 in DNA: TGTGCCAGCAGTGAAAATCCTCAGGGACGAACTGGAAACACCATATATTTT.

The rearrangement links TRBV6-5 to TRBJ2-1; perhaps D is TRBD1 or TRBD2 (5 bases each). Germline CDR1 reads MNHEY; CDR2 reads SVGAGI. The length of the CDR3 is 14 residues. V shed 8 bases and J shed 5 bases, with 16 bases lying between them. The CDR3 sequence: CASVGNEGHNEQFF. The CDR3 DNA sequence: TGTGCCAGCGTCGGTAACGAGGGGCACAATGAGCAGTTCTTC.

The chain uses TRBV9 and TRBJ2-3; the D is unclear. This CDR3 spans 16 amino acids. Trimming removed 0 bases from V and 3 bases from J, with 14 bases in between. CDR1 and CDR2 (germline): SGDLS, YYNGEE. CDR3 loop: CASSVAEGDLTDTQYF. DNA for the CDR3: TGTGCCAGCAGCGTAGCGGAAGGAGATCTGACAGATACGCAGTATTTT.

The genes are TRBV6-5 and TRBJ1-1; possibly TRBD1 for D (6 bases). Trimming left V 5 bases short and J 1 base short, with 11 bases between. Germline V lookup: CDR1 MNHEY, CDR2 SVGAGI. The CDR3 is 14 amino acids. The chain's CDR3 is CASSIRGQNTEAFF. CDR3 DNA sequence: TGTGCCAGCAGTATAAGGGGACAGAACACTGAAGCTTTCTTT.

The chain has TRBV28 and TRBJ2-7; 7 nucleotides agree with TRBD2. V lost 2 bases to trimming and J lost 9 bases; unmatched junction nucleotides: 10. The CDR3 has 14 amino acids. Germline values: CDR1 MDHEN, CDR2 SYDVKM. The CDR3 protein is CASSLAGETVWQYF. The DNA of the CDR3 is TGTGCCAGCAGTTTAGCGGGAGAGACCGTGTGGCAGTACTTC. Full variable domain (missing parts from reference TRBV28 and TRBJ2-7): DVKVTQSSRYLVKRTGEKVFLECVQDMDHENMFWYRQDPGLGLRLIYFSYDVKMKEKGDIPEGYSVSREKKERFSLILESASTNQTSMYLCASSLAGETVWQYFGPGTRLTVT.

This chain joins TRBV7-6 and TRBJ1-6, with 12 bases aligning to TRBD1. Unmatched junction bases numbered 7, after V lost 2 bases and J lost 14 bases. Germline V gives CDR1 SGHVS, CDR2 FNYEAQ. The length of the CDR3 is 15 residues. The CDR3 DNA is TGTGCCAGCAGCTTATGGGACAGGGGGCGCCGAACCCTCCACTTT. Translated, it gives CASSLWDRGRRTLHF. The variable domain in full, with the rest retrieved from reference TRBV7-6 and TRBJ1-6, is GAGVSQSPRYKVTKRGQDVALRCDPISGHVSLYWYRQALGQGPEFLTYFNYEAQQDKSGLPNDRFSAERPEGSISTLTIQRTEQRDSAMYRCASSLWDRGRRTLHFGNGTRLTVT.

The chain combines TRBV5-6 with TRBJ2-3, with TRBD2 matching over 14 bases. V lost 3 bases to trimming and J lost 5 bases; unmatched junction nucleotides: 8. The germline gives CDR1 SGHDT, CDR2 YYEEEE. The CDR3 totals 17 residues. CDR3 in DNA: TGTGCCAGCAGCTCGCCGGGACTAGCGGGGGTGGGAGATACGCAGTATTTT. It translates to CASSSPGLAGVGDTQYF.

The chain uses TRBV28 and TRBJ1-2, with D possibly TRBD1 on 6 matching bases. CDR1 MDHEN and CDR2 SYDVKM come from the germline V gene. V was trimmed by 8 bases and J by 1 base, leaving 23 bases between them. This CDR3 has 17 residues. The CDR3 region has the DNA TGTGCCAGCGGTGGGGGGGCCAATGAACAGAATAACTATGGCTACACCTTC. It yields the protein CASGGGANEQNNYGYTF.

V gene TRBV5-5 combines with J gene TRBJ1-5; 8 bases line up with TRBD1. J lost 5 bases, V lost 4 bases, and 8 bases had no gene match. This CDR3 has 15 amino acids. Germline-derived CDR1 and CDR2 are SGHKS and YYEKEE (reference sequence). This CDR3 is CASSDDRGWDQPQHF. As DNA, the CDR3 is TGTGCCAGCAGCGACGACAGGGGATGGGATCAGCCCCAGCATTTT.

The genes are TRBV21-1 and TRBJ1-2. TRBV21-1 has pseudogene status. The CDR3 sequence is 15 residues long. The CDR3 reads CASSKARTRLRGYTF. The CDR3 DNA follows: TGTGCCAGCAGCAAAGCGAGGACCCGGCTCCGGGGCTACACCTTC.

V gene TRBV7-3 combines with J gene TRBJ1-2; maybe TRBD1 (6 bases). Germline V gene data show CDR1 as SGHTA and CDR2 as FQGTGA. The V and J ends lost 2 bases and 2 bases respectively, with 12 bases between them. This CDR3 region has 15 residues. CDR3 protein: CASSLRPGENYGYTF. The CDR3 DNA reads TGTGCCAGCAGCTTACGTCCAGGGGAGAACTATGGCTACACCTTC.

This clone is a singleton in its sample. The chain is built from TRBV10-1 and TRBJ1-5, with D maybe TRBD1 (5 bases). Per germline, CDR1 WNHNN and CDR2 SYGVQD (reference sequence). This CDR3 is 13 amino acids long. V was shortened by 3 bases and J by 4 bases, with 7 bases between the two germline ends. CDR3 DNA sequence: TGCGCCAGCAGTGAAGGGGTAAATCAGCCCCAGCATTTT. Its translation is CASSEGVNQPQHF.